This T cell receptor beta chain was identified during a study of T cells in Graves' hyperthyroidism and ophthalmopathy. Those patients with uncontrolled infection, other autoimmune disease, pregnancy or lactation were excluded. The CDR3 regions of TCR beta were amplified from RNA transcripts. The TCR CDR3 first-round RT-PCR relied on the HTBI primer set. TCRdb independently ran MiXCR on the multiplex PCR reads; one entry per CDR3 protein. The sample contains about 260,000 distinct CDR3 sequences, roughly 17% of which appear only once. Many counts were recorded for this clonotype. Trimming removed 2 bases from V and 3 bases from J, with 13 bases in between. Germline V lookup: CDR1 KGHDR, CDR2 SFDVKD. This CDR3 has 16 amino acids.

Sequenced sample: blood. The rearrangement joins TRBV24-1 to TRBJ2-1, with D perhaps being TRBD1 or TRBD2 (5 bases each). This sequence originates from a woman between 18 and 29 years old with Graves' ophthalmopathy. In DNA form, the CDR3 reads TGTGCCACCAGTGATTCCGGGACGGCGCGCTACAATGAGCAGTTCTTC. Protein sequence: CATSDSGTARYNEQFF.